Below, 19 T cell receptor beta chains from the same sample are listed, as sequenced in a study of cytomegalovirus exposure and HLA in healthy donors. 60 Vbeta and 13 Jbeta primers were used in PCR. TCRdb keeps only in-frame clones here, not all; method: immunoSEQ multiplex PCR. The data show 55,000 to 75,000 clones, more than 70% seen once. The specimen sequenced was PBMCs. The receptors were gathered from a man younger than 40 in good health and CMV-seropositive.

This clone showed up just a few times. CDR3 DNA sequence: TGTGCCAGCAGCCAGGACCCACCGGGAGGGGAAAACGAAGCTTTCTTT. Protein: CASSQDPPGGENEAFF. The genes are TRBV4-2 and TRBJ1-1; a possible D gene is TRBD1 (5 bases). V was shortened by 3 bases and J by 8 bases, with 22 bases between the two germline ends. The length of the CDR3 is 16 residues. Germline CDR1 LGHNA, CDR2 YNFKEQ.

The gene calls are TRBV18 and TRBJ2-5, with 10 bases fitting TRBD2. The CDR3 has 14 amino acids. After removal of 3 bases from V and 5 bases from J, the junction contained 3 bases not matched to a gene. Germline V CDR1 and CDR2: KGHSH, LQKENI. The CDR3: CASSPPGLAETQYF. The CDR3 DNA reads TGTGCCAGCTCACCCCCGGGACTAGCGGAGACCCAGTACTTC.

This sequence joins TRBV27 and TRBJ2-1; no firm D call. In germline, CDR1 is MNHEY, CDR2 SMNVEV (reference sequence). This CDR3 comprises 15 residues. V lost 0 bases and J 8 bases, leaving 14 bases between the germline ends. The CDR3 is CASSLSDGISDEQFF. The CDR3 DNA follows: TGTGCCAGCAGTTTATCTGATGGTATTTCGGATGAGCAGTTCTTC.

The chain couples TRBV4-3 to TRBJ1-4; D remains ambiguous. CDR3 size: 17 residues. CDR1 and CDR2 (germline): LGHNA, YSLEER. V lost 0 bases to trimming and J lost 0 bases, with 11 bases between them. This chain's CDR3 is CASSQDTSGSTNEKLFF. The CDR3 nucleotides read TGCGCCAGCAGCCAAGACACCTCAGGCTCAACTAATGAAAAACTGTTTTTT.

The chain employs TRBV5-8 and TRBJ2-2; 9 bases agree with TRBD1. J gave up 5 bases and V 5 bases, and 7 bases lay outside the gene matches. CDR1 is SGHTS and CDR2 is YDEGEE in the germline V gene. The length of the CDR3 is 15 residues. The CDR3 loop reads CASRSQGAFTGELFF. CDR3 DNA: TGTGCCAGCAGATCACAGGGGGCGTTTACCGGGGAGCTGTTTTTT. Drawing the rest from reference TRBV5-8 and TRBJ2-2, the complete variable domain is EAGVTQSPTHLIKTRGQQATLRCSPISGHTSVYWYQQALGLGLQFLLWYDEGEERNRGNFPPRFSGRQFPNYSSELNVNALELEDSALYLCASRSQGAFTGELFFGEGSRLTVL.

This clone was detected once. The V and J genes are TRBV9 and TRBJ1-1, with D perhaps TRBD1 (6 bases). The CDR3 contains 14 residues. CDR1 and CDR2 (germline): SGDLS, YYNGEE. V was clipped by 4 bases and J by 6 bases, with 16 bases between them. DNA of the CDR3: TGTGCCAGCAGCCCACGAACAGGGTCCCCTGAAGCTTTCTTT. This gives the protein CASSPRTGSPEAFF.

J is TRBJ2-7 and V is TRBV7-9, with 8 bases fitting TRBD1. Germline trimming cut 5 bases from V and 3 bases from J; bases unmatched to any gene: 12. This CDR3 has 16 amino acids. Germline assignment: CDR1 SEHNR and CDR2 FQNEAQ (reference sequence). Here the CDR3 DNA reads TGTGCCAGCAGCCCAGACCGGACAGGGCGGTACTACGAGCAGTACTTC. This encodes CASSPDRTGRYYEQYF.

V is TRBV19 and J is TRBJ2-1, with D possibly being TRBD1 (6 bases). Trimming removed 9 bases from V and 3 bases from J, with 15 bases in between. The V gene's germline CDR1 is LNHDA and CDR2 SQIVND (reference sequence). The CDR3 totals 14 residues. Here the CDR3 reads CASGKGVGYNEQFF. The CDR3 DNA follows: TGTGCCAGCGGCAAGGGGGTAGGCTACAATGAGCAGTTCTTC. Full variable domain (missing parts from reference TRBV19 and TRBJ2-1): DGGITQSPKYLFRKEGQNVTLSCEQNLNHDAMYWYRQDPGQGLRLIYYSQIVNDFQKGDIAEGYSVSREKKESFPLTVTSAQKNPTAFYLCASGKGVGYNEQFFGPGTRLTVL.

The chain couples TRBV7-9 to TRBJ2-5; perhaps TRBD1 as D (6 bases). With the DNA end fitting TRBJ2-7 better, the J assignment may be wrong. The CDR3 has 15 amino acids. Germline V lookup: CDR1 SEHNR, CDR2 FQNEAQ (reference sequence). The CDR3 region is CASSLAPTGNGEQYF. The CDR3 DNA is TGTGCCAGCAGCTTAGCCCCCACAGGGAACGGCGAGCAGTACTTC.

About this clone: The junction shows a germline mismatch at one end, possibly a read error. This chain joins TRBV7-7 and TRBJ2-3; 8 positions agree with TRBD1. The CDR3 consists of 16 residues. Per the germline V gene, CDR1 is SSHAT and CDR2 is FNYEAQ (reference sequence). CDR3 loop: CASSLTDRGHTDTQYF. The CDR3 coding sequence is TGTGCTAGCAGCTTAACCGACAGGGGCCACACAGATACGCAGTATTTT.

The CDR3 DNA sequence: TGCGCCAGCAGCTTGGAAGGGGATAATCAGCCCCAGCATTTT. Protein: CASSLEGDNQPQHF. V usage is TRBV5-1 and J usage is TRBJ1-5; D is possibly TRBD1 (5 bases). CDR3 length: 14 amino acids. V gave up 0 bases and J gave up 4 bases, with 8 bases separating them. Germline values: CDR1 SGHRS, CDR2 YFSETQ.

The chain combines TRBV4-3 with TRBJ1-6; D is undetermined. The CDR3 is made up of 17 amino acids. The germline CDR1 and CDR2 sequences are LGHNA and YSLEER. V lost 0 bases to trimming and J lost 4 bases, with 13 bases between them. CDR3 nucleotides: TGCGCCAGCAGCCAAGACTTAAATCCCGGGTATAATTCACCCCTCCACTTT. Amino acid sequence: CASSQDLNPGYNSPLHF.

The CDR3 DNA is TGTGCCAGCAGTACTCAGGGGTATGGCTACACCTTC. The encoded protein is CASSTQGYGYTF. The V call is TRBV28, the J call TRBJ1-2; weak D call: TRBD1 (6 bases). The CDR3 has 12 amino acids. Germline V gene lookup returns CDR1 MDHEN and CDR2 SYDVKM. Trimming removed 5 bases from V and 5 bases from J, with 9 bases in between.

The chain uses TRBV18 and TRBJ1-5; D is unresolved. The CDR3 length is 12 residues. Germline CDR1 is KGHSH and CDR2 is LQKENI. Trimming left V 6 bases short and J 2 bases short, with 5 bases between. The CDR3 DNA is TGTGCCAGCTCCCCTGGCAATCAGCCCCAGCATTTT. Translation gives CASSPGNQPQHF.

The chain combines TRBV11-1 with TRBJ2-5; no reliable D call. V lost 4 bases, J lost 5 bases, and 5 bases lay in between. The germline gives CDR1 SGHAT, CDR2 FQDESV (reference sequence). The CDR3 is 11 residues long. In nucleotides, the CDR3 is TGTGCCAGCAGCTCCGGGGAGACCCAGTACTTC. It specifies CASSSGETQYF. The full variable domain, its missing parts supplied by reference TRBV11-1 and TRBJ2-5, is EAEVAQSPRYKITEKSQAVAFWCDPISGHATLYWYRQILGQGPELLVQFQDESVVDDSQLPKDRFSAERLKGVDSTLKIQPAELGDSAMYLCASSSGETQYFGPGTRLLVL.

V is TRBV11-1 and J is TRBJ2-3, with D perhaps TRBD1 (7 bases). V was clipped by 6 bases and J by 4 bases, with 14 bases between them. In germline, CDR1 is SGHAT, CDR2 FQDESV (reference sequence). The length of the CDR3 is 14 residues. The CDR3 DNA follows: TGTGCCAGCAGTTCTCAGGGGGGAGCAGATACGCAGTATTTT. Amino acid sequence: CASSSQGGADTQYF.

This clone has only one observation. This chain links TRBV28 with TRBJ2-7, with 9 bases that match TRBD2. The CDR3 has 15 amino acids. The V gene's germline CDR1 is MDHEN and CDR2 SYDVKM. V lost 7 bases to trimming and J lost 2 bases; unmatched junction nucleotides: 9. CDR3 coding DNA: TGTGCCAGCACGATACCGGGACTAGCTACCTACGAGCAGTACTTC. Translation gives CASTIPGLATYEQYF.

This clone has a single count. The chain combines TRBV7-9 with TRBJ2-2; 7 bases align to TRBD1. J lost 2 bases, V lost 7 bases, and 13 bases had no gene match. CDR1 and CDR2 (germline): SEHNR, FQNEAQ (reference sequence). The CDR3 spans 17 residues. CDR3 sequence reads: CASTLSIGTDNTGELFF. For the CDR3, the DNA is TGTGCCAGCACCTTGAGCATCGGGACAGACAACACCGGGGAGCTGTTTTTT.

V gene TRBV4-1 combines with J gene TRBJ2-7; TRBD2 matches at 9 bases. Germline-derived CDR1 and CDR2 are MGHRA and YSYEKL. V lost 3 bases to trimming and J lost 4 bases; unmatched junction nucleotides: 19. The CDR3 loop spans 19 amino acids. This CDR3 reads CASSHGTLAGARWRYEQYF. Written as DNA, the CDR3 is TGCGCCAGCAGCCACGGAACGTTAGCGGGGGCCCGTTGGAGGTACGAGCAGTACTTC.